This T cell receptor beta chain appears in the sequencing data of a study of neoadjuvant anti-PD-1 for oral cavity cancer. Study background: Patients without progression got a fourth dose around day 43.

Clones were read by immunoSEQ multiplex PCR, and TCRdb kept only the in-frame ones, dropping some. The sample contains thousands of clones, around 72% of which appear only once. Study results and limitations: Only a few patients per response group were TCR-analyzed; validation needed.

As for this clone: Its specificity is not known.

Regarding time point: after neoadjuvant nivolumab, at surgical resection. PBMCs were not maintained or expanded in culture before analysis. Trimming removed 0 bases from V and 0 bases from J, with 9 bases in between. Germline lookup yields CDR1 LNHDA and CDR2 SQIVND (reference sequence). The CDR3 spans 16 residues. The sequence was obtained from a person between 40 and 79 years old with oral cavity squamous cell carcinoma. The source material was PBMCs, sampled after nivolumab (anti-PD-1) treatment. This chain connects TRBV19 to TRBJ1-5; D perhaps matches TRBD1 (6 bases). The CDR3 region has the DNA TGTGCCAGTAGTATAGATCGGACAGCTAGCAATCAGCCCCAGCATTTT. Translation: CASSIDRTASNQPQHF.